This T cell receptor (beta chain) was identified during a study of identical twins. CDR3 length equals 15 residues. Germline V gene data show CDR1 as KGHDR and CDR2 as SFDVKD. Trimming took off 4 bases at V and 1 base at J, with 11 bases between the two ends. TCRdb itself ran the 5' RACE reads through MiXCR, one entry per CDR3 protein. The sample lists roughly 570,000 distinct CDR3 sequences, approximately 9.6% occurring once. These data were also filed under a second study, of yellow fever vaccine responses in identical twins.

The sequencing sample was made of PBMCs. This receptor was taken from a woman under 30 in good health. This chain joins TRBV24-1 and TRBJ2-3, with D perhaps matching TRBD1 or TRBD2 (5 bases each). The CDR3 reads CATSESGRRTDTQYF. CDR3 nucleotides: TGTGCCACCAGTGAGTCGGGACGGCGCACAGATACGCAGTATTTT.